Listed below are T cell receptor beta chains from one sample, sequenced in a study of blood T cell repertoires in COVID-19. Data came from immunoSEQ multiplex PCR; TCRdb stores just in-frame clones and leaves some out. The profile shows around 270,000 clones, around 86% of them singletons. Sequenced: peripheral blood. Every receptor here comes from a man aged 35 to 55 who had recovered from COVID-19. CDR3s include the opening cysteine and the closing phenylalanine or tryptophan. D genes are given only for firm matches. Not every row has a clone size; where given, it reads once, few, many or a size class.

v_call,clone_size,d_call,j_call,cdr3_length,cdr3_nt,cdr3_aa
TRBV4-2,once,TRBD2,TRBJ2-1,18,TGTGCCAGCAGCCAAGATAACCTAGCGGGCAGCTCCTACAATGAGCAGTTCTTC,CASSQDNLAGSSYNEQFF
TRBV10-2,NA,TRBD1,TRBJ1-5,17,TGCGCCAGCAGTGATTATGGACAGGGGCCCTCCAATCAGCCCCAGCATTTT,CASSDYGQGPSNQPQHF
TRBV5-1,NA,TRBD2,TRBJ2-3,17,TGCGCCAGCAGCTTGGCCACTAGCGGGACAAGGTCAGATACGCAGTATTTT,CASSLATSGTRSDTQYF
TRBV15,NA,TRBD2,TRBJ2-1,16,TGTGCCACCAGCGGACCAGCGGGAGCGGAGGGAAATGAGCAGTTCTTC,CATSGPAGAEGNEQFF
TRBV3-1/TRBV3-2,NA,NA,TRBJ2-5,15,TGTGCCAGCAGCCTTACGGGTCCCAGCGTAGAGACCCAGTACTTC,CASSLTGPSVETQYF
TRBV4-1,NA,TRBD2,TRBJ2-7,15,TGCGCCAGCAGCCAAGATCGGGGGCTAGCGGGAGAGCAGTACTTC,CASSQDRGLAGEQYF
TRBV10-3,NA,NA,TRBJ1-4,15,TGTGCCATCAGTGAGTCCTGGGGGGATAATGAAAAACTGTTTTTT,CAISESWGDNEKLFF
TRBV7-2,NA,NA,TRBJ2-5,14,TGTGCCAGCAGCTTAGTGGTGTGGCGGGAGACCCAGTACTTC,CASSLVVWRETQYF
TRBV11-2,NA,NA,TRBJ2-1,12,TGTGCCAGCAGCCGAGGGGGGGCAAAGCAGTTCTTC,CASSRGGAKQFF
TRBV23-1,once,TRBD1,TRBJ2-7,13,TGCGCCAGCAGTCTTCGACAGGGTAGCGAGCAGTACTTC,CASSLRQGSEQYF
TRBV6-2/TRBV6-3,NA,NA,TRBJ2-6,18,TGTGCCAGCAGCCTAGTGGGGGGGCTGGGCTCTGGGGCCAACGTCCTGACTTTC,CASSLVGGLGSGANVLTF
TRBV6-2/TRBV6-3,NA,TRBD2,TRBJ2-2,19,TGTGCCAGCAGTTACATACTAGCGGCGACGACTTTTGGGACCGGGGAGCTGTTTTTT,CASSYILAATTFGTGELFF
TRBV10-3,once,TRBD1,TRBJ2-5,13,TGTGCCATCAGGGGGGGACAGGAAGAGACCCAGTACTTC,CAIRGGQEETQYF
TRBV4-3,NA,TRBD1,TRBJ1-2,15,TGCGCCAGCAGCCAAGGACAGGGTCAGCACTATGGCTACACCTTC,CASSQGQGQHYGYTF
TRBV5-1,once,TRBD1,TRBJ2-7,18,TGCGCCAGCAGCTTGGGGACAGGGTCGTCTGCGGGCTCCTACGAGCAGTACTTC,CASSLGTGSSAGSYEQYF
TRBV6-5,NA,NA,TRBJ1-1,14,TGTGCCACCGCCCGGGAGGCGCATGGCACTGAAGCTTTCTTT,CATAREAHGTEAFF
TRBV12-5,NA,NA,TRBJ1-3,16,TGTGCTAGTGGTTTCGGACAGTCCTACTCTGGAAACACCATATATTTT,CASGFGQSYSGNTIYF
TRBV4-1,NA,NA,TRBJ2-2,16,TGCGCCAGCAGCCCCCCAGGCCGCAGGAACACCGGGGAGCTGTTTTTT,CASSPPGRRNTGELFF
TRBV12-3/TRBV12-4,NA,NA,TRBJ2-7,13,TGTGCCAGCAGTTTGGGGCCCCAGGGCGAGCAGTACTTC,CASSLGPQGEQYF
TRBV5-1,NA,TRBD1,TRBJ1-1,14,TGCGCCAGCAGCCGCGGGACAGTGAACACTGAAGCTTTCTTT,CASSRGTVNTEAFF
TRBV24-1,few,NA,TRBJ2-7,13,TGTGCCACCAGTGATTTGCACTCTAGGGAGCAGTACTTC,CATSDLHSREQYF
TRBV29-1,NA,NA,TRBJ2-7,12,TGCAGCGTCTCCCAGACAGTTGAAGAGCAGTACTTC,CSVSQTVEEQYF
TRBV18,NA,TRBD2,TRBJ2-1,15,TGTGCCAGCTCACCACTAGCGGGGATTTGGAATGAGCAGTTCTTC,CASSPLAGIWNEQFF
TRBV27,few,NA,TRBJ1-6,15,TGTGCCAGCACCAGATTGGGCAGTGCCCAATCACCCCTCCACTTT,CASTRLGSAQSPLHF
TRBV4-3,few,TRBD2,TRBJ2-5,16,TGCGCCAGCAGCCAAGATCTTACTAGCGGGCAAGAGACCCAGTACTTC,CASSQDLTSGQETQYF
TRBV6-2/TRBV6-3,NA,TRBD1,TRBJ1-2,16,TGTGCCAGCAGTTCCCCCCGGACAGGGGGCGACTATGGCTACACCTTC,CASSSPRTGGDYGYTF
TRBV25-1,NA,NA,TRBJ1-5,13,TGTGCCAGCAGTGGCACTGTGCTCGAGCCCCAGCATTTT,CASSGTVLEPQHF
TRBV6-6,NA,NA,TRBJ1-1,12,TGTGCCAGCACACATAAGAACACTGAAGCTTTCTTT,CASTHKNTEAFF
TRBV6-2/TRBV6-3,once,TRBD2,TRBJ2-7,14,TGTGCCAGCAGTAGCGGGAGGGCCACGTACGAGCAGTACTTC,CASSSGRATYEQYF
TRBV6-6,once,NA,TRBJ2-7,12,TGTGCCAGCAGACAGGTCCCCTACGAGCAGTACTTC,CASRQVPYEQYF
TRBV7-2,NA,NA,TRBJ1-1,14,TGTGCCAGCAGCCTGAGGGTGGGGAACACTGAAGCTTTCTTT,CASSLRVGNTEAFF
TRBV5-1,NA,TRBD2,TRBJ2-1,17,TGCGCCAGCAGCCTGAGAATAGCGGGAGGGCCTAACAATGAGCAGTTCTTC,CASSLRIAGGPNNEQFF
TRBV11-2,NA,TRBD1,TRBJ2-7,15,TGTGCCAGCAGCTTACTAAGGGGGCTCTCCTACGAGCAGTACTTC,CASSLLRGLSYEQYF
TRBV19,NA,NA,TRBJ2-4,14,TGTGCCAGTAGTATCAGCTTCAGGGAAAACATTCAGTACTTC,CASSISFRENIQYF
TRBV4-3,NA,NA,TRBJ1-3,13,TGCGCCAGCAGCCAGACACAGGGAAACACCATATATTTT,CASSQTQGNTIYF
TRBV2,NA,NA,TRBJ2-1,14,TGTGCCAGCACCGAAGTCAGGAATTACAATGAGCAGTTCTTC,CASTEVRNYNEQFF
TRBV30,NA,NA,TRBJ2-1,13,TGTGCCTGGCAGGGTAGCTCCTACAATGAGCAGTTCTTC,CAWQGSSYNEQFF
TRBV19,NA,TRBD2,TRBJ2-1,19,TGTGCCAGTAGTACCCCCCTTGGGACTAGCGGGAGCATCTACAATGAGCAGTTCTTC,CASSTPLGTSGSIYNEQFF
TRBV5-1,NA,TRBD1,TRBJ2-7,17,TGCGCCAGCAGCAGGAGGCCCGGACAGGGGGCCTCGAGAGAGCAGTACTTC,CASSRRPGQGASREQYF
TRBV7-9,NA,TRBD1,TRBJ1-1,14,TGTGCCAGCAGCTGGGGACAGGGGGACACTGAAGCTTTCTTT,CASSWGQGDTEAFF
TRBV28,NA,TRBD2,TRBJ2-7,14,TGTGCCAGCAGTCGGACTAGCGGGATCTACGAGCAGTACTTC,CASSRTSGIYEQYF
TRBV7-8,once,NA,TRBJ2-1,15,TGTGCCAGCAGCCCTCGGGACACTATCTACAATGAGCAGTTCTTC,CASSPRDTIYNEQFF
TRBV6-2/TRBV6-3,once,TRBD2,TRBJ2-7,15,TGTGCCAGCAGTTACTCACGGGGGGGAGGCTACGAGCAGTACTTC,CASSYSRGGGYEQYF
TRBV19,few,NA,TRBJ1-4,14,TGTGCCAGTAGTAGTTCACGGGTGAATGAAAAACTGTTTTTT,CASSSSRVNEKLFF
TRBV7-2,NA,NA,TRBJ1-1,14,TGTGCCAGCAGCTTATTGGGTCAGCGCACTGAAGCTTTCTTT,CASSLLGQRTEAFF